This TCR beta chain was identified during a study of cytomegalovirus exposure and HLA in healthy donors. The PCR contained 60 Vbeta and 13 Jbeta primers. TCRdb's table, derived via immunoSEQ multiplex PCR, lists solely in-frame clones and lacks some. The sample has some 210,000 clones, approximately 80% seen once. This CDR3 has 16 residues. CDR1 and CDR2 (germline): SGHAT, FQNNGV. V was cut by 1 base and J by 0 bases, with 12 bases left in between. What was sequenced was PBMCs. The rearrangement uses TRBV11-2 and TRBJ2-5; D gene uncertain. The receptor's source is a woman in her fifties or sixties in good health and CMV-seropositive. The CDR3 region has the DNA TGTGCCAGCAGCTTAGTGGTTCACAGATACCAAGAGACCCAGTACTTC. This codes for CASSLVVHRYQETQYF.